This TCR beta chain was found in a study of blood T cell repertoires in COVID-19. Study in general: The cDNA or gDNA used as material had been derived from T cells, B-cell-depleted T cells, or PBMCs.

How the authors handled the data: Reference gene primer amplification in the assay estimated nucleated cell counts. Method: immunoSEQ multiplex PCR; TCRdb's copy keeps in-frame clones and lacks some. Clone size and V and J calls were adopted from that table, with D and trimming inferred from the DNA. Found here are tens of thousands of clones, about four fifths of them singletons; the top ten hold just under 45%. The CDR3 covers 14 residues. Trimming removed 4 bases from V and 1 base from J, with 10 bases in between. The germline CDR1 and CDR2 sequences are MNHEY and SVGAGI. The receptor's source is a woman older than 75 with acute or convalescent COVID-19. The sample comprised peripheral blood. The rearrangement uses TRBV6-5 and TRBJ1-1, with a weak D call TRBD1 (6 bases). In DNA, the CDR3 is TGTGCCAGCAGTTTAACAGGGTCGAACACTGAAGCTTTCTTT. Protein: CASSLTGSNTEAFF.